This T cell receptor (beta chain) was captured by sequencing in a study of tumor-infiltrating lymphocytes in primary liver carcinoma. At the level of the study: Those enrolled were patients of both sexes, who were aged 30 to 69 years. The yield of productive TCRbeta reads per sample was roughly 3.65 to 8 million and was similar across tissue types.

This clonotype was recorded a few times. Its specificity is not known. V lost 2 bases and J 2 bases, leaving 19 bases between the germline ends. Per the germline V gene, CDR1 is GTSNPN and CDR2 is SVGIG (reference sequence). The CDR3 length is 17 residues. The tissue used was unsorted bulk material of roughly 17-34 mg. RNA and DNA were co-extracted from it with the AllPrep DNA/RNA mini kit. Study observations and caveats: Paired tumor-adjacent and tumor-blood samples overlapped less than tumor region pairs did.

The researchers produced TCR beta cDNA from roughly 500 ng total RNA with a constant-region primer. Slightly modified ARM-PCR, run as three nested multiplex PCR rounds, produced the TCR beta libraries. Investigators reported that the first two PCR rounds, at approximately 11 cycles each, used TRBV1-TRBV30 forward primers with a C-beta reverse primer. TCRdb re-called the multiplex PCR reads with MiXCR, one entry per CDR3 protein. Here the sample spans about 120,000 distinct CDR3 sequences, around 70% being singletons. This sequence originates from a woman in her sixties with primary liver carcinoma and hepatitis B virus infection. The V gene is TRBV30, the J gene TRBJ1-5; D is undetermined. Sequenced sample: tumor-adjacent normal liver tissue. The CDR3 DNA is TGTGCCTGGAGTATACGAGTGGGAGTTTCGGGCAATCAGCCCCAGCATTTT. Residues: CAWSIRVGVSGNQPQHF.